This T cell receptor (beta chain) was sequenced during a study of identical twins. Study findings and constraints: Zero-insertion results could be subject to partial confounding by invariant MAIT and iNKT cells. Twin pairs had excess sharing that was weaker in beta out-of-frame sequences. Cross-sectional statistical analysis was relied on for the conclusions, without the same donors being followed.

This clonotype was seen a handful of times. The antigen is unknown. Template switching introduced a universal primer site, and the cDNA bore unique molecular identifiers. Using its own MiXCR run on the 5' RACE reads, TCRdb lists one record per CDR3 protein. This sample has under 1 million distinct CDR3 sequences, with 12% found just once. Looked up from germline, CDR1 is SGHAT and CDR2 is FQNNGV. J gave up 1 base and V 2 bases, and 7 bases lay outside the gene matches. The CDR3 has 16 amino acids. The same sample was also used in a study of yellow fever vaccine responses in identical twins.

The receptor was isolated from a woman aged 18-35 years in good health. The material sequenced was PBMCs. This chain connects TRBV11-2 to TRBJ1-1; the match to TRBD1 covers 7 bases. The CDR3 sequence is CASSLIPGGPNTEAFF. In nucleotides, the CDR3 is TGTGCCAGCAGCTTAATCCCAGGGGGGCCGAACACTGAAGCTTTCTTT.